Included here is one T cell receptor beta chain sequence, with context. Original processing notes: How many nucleated cells were present was estimated from reference gene primer amplification. Data came from immunoSEQ multiplex PCR; TCRdb stores just in-frame clones and leaves some out. V and J calls and clone size come straight from that table; D and trimming were deduced from the DNA. The table records 130,000 or so clones, roughly 90% of them present only once. The V gene end was trimmed by 6 bases and the J gene end by 4 bases; junction bases not matched to a gene: 3. In germline, CDR1 is ENHRY, CDR2 SYGVKD. This CDR3 comprises 17 residues. The source of the sample is a study of blood T cell repertoires in COVID-19.

The chain couples TRBV10-3 to TRBJ2-6, with 16 bases matching TRBD2. Sample: peripheral blood. The TCR sequence derives from a man in his fifties with acute or convalescent COVID-19. The CDR3 DNA reads as TGTGCCATCAGGGGACTAGCGGGAGGGCAAGGGGCCAACGTCCTGACTTTC. Protein sequence: CAIRGLAGGQGANVLTF.